A selection of T cell receptor beta chains follows, all from one sample in a study of CD8+ T cells in alopecia areata. Using immunoSEQ multiplex PCR, the repertoire was profiled, and TCRdb retains in-frame clones only, with some absent. This table holds roughly 150,000 clones, around 50% found once. The sequenced sample was CD8+ T cells sorted from blood, obtained at week 0. These TCRs come from a human donor with alopecia areata. The CDR3 runs from the conserved cysteine through the conserved F or W. The D gene is left open where the match is weak. Expanded clones are given a class, and other clones once, few, many or no size at all.

>.|TRBJ2-5|.|TRBV5-6
CASSPLRPETQYF
TGTGCCAGCAGTCCCCTCCGCCCAGAGACCCAGTACTTC
>.|TRBJ2-5|.|TRBV27
CASWTDRHQETQYF
TGTGCCAGCTGGACCGACAGGCACCAAGAGACCCAGTACTTC
>.|TRBJ1-1|TRBD1|TRBV5-1
CASSVWTGENTEAFF
TGCGCCAGCAGCGTGTGGACAGGAGAGAACACTGAAGCTTTCTTT
>.|TRBJ1-1|.|TRBV5-1
CASSRGGMNTEAFF
TGCGCCAGCAGCAGAGGGGGGATGAACACTGAAGCTTTCTTT
>.|TRBJ2-6|.|TRBV28
CASKDSGGANVLTF
TGTGCCAGCAAGGACAGTGGAGGGGCCAACGTCCTGACTTTC
>.|TRBJ2-2|.|TRBV27
CASSLGWAGELFF
TGTGCCAGCAGTTTGGGCTGGGCCGGGGAGCTGTTTTTT
>.|TRBJ2-1|TRBD1|TRBV7-9
CASSKGQRYNEQFF
TGTGCCAGCTCCAAGGGACAGAGATACAATGAGCAGTTCTTC
>.|TRBJ2-3|.|TRBV20-1
CSAHQTNTQYF
TGCAGTGCCCATCAAACGAATACGCAGTATTTT
>.|TRBJ1-1|.|TRBV2
CAGGPNTEAFF
TGTGCCGGGGGACCGAACACTGAAGCTTTCTTT
>.|TRBJ2-1|.|TRBV27
CASSTRARGSYNEQFF
TGTGCCAGCTCCACCCGGGCCCGGGGGTCCTACAATGAGCAGTTCTTC
>.|TRBJ2-7|.|TRBV4-3
CASSQDRGGRAYEQYF
TGCGCCAGCAGCCAAGATAGGGGGGGACGAGCCTACGAGCAGTACTTC
>few|TRBJ2-7|TRBD1|TRBV7-2
CASRQTGTGGMYEQYF
TGTGCCAGCAGACAGACCGGGACAGGGGGTATGTACGAGCAGTACTTC
>.|TRBJ2-3|.|TRBV27
CASSLAGTTDTQYF
TGTGCCAGCAGTTTAGCGGGGACCACAGATACGCAGTATTTT
>few|TRBJ2-1|.|TRBV7-3
CASSLNGKNNEQFF
TGTGCCAGCAGCTTAAACGGGAAAAACAATGAGCAGTTCTTC
>.|TRBJ2-6|TRBD1|TRBV11-3
CASSTRTGSSGANVLTF
TGTGCCAGCAGCACACGGACAGGGAGCTCTGGGGCCAACGTCCTGACTTTC
>.|TRBJ1-1|.|TRBV29-1
CSVEDKSSEAFF
TGCAGCGTTGAAGATAAGAGTTCTGAAGCTTTCTTT
>few|TRBJ2-3|.|TRBV10-3
CAIRSGREPPTDTQYF
TGTGCCATCCGTTCAGGACGGGAGCCTCCCACAGATACGCAGTATTTT
>.|TRBJ1-5|.|TRBV2
CASSYAGNLEPQHF
TGTGCCAGCAGTTACGCGGGGAACCTTGAGCCCCAGCATTTT
>.|TRBJ2-6|.|TRBV25-1
CASSESRVSGANVLTF
TGTGCCAGCAGTGAATCCAGAGTCTCTGGGGCCAACGTCCTGACTTTC
>medium-sized|TRBJ2-5|.|TRBV27
CASSTSQGLQETQYF
TGTGCCAGCAGTACCTCCCAGGGGTTACAGGAGACCCAGTACTTC
>.|TRBJ1-2|.|TRBV13
CASTQSARLREGYTF
TGTGCCAGCACCCAGTCAGCTCGCTTAAGGGAAGGCTACACCTTC
>.|TRBJ2-7|.|TRBV5-6
CASSSRREQYF
TGTGCCAGCAGCTCGCGACGGGAGCAGTACTTC
>once|TRBJ2-1|.|TRBV7-9
CASSRPYEQFF
TGTGCCAGCAGCCGACCGTATGAGCAGTTCTTC
>.|TRBJ2-7|TRBD2|TRBV27
CASSLTGLAKYEQYF
TGTGCCAGCAGTTTAACGGGACTAGCGAAATACGAGCAGTACTTC
>.|TRBJ2-3|.|TRBV14
CASSPGTALTDTQYF
TGTGCCAGCAGTCCCGGGACGGCCCTCACAGATACGCAGTATTTT
>.|TRBJ2-1|TRBD1|TRBV6-5
CASSYRGQGFYNEQFF
TGTGCCAGCAGTTACCGAGGACAGGGTTTTTACAATGAGCAGTTCTTC
>.|TRBJ2-7|.|TRBV2
CASSEWDEQYF
TGTGCCAGCAGTGAATGGGATGAGCAGTACTTC
>.|TRBJ1-1|.|TRBV4-3
CASSQSTRGGGTEAFF
TGCGCCAGCAGCCAATCCACCCGAGGAGGGGGCACTGAAGCTTTCTTT
>.|TRBJ2-7|.|TRBV2
CASRDTTYEQYF
TGTGCCAGCAGGGACACAACCTACGAGCAGTACTTC
>.|TRBJ1-5|.|TRBV25-1
CASSDWGSQPQHF
TGTGCCAGCAGTGATTGGGGAAGTCAGCCCCAGCATTTT
>.|TRBJ1-2|.|TRBV4-3
CASSHFADSYGYTF
TGCGCCAGCAGCCATTTCGCGGACTCCTATGGCTACACCTTC
>.|TRBJ2-1|.|TRBV4-3
CASSQGHFASEDYNEQFF
TGCGCCAGCAGCCAAGGCCACTTCGCTAGCGAGGACTACAATGAGCAGTTCTTC
>.|TRBJ2-1|.|TRBV6-5
CASRMGQGSYNEQFF
TGTGCCAGCAGGATGGGGCAGGGGTCCTACAATGAGCAGTTCTTC
>.|TRBJ2-7|.|TRBV4-3
CASSQDWPGTSYEQYF
TGCGCCAGCAGCCAAGATTGGCCAGGGACTTCCTACGAGCAGTACTTC
>.|TRBJ2-2|TRBD1|TRBV2
CASFEGQGAAGELFF
TGTGCCAGCTTTGAGGGACAGGGGGCGGCCGGGGAGCTGTTTTTT
>.|TRBJ2-2|.|TRBV29-1
CSVSLWNTGELFF
TGCAGCGTTTCCCTTTGGAACACCGGGGAGCTGTTTTTT
>few|TRBJ2-3|TRBD1|TRBV11-2
CASTQTGADTQYF
TGTGCCAGCACCCAGACAGGGGCTGATACGCAGTATTTT
>few|TRBJ1-5|TRBD1|TRBV7-9
CASSVTGDSNQPQHF
TGTGCCAGCAGCGTCACAGGGGATAGCAATCAGCCCCAGCATTTT
>few|TRBJ2-4|TRBD1|TRBV29-1
CSVQEGTGDNIQYF
TGCAGCGTCCAAGAAGGGACAGGGGATAACATTCAGTACTTC
>.|TRBJ2-1|TRBD1|TRBV12-5
CASGLGQGHEQFF
TGTGCTAGTGGTTTGGGACAGGGCCATGAGCAGTTCTTC
>once|TRBJ2-7|.|TRBV14
CASSPQGIPYEQYF
TGTGCCAGCAGCCCACAGGGTATCCCCTACGAGCAGTACTTC
>few|TRBJ2-2|.|TRBV30
CAWLRGSNTGELFF
TGTGCCTGGTTGAGAGGGTCGAACACCGGGGAGCTGTTTTTT
>.|TRBJ2-3|TRBD2|TRBV9
CASSSQGSGGSTDTQYF
TGTGCCAGCAGCTCCCAAGGTAGCGGGGGAAGCACAGATACGCAGTATTTT
>.|TRBJ1-1|.|TRBV13
CASAEVNTEAFF
TGTGCCAGCGCTGAGGTGAACACTGAAGCTTTCTTT
>few|TRBJ1-2|TRBD1|TRBV29-1
CSVRGQAFDGYTF
TGCAGCGTTAGGGGACAGGCGTTTGATGGCTACACCTTC
>.|TRBJ2-1|.|TRBV2
CASRARGAQVARPNNEQFF
TGTGCCAGCAGGGCCCGGGGGGCTCAAGTCGCCCGACCTAACAATGAGCAGTTCTTC
>.|TRBJ2-7|TRBD1|TRBV14
CASSQGTGFFDEQYF
TGTGCCAGCAGCCAAGGGACAGGGTTCTTCGACGAGCAGTACTTC
>few|TRBJ2-3|.|TRBV7-9
CASSSTLSTDTQYF
TGTGCCAGCAGCTCCACGTTGAGCACAGATACGCAGTATTTT
>.|TRBJ1-1|TRBD1|TRBV13
CASSGSDRGEAFF
TGTGCCAGCAGCGGATCGGACAGGGGAGAAGCTTTCTTT
>few|TRBJ2-1|.|TRBV30
CAWSGRPGASNYNEQFF
TGTGCCTGGAGTGGGCGGCCGGGGGCTTCCAACTACAATGAGCAGTTCTTC
>few|TRBJ1-6|.|TRBV7-2
CASTSSGARLGPLHF
TGTGCCAGCACCTCCTCCGGGGCCCGTCTCGGACCCCTCCACTTT
>.|TRBJ1-1|.|TRBV30
CAWSVSEDTEAFF
TGTGCCTGGAGTGTATCGGAGGACACTGAAGCTTTCTTT
>.|TRBJ2-7|.|TRBV4-3
CASSQDRQASAYEQYF
TGCGCCAGCAGCCAAGACCGACAGGCCTCTGCCTACGAGCAGTACTTC
>.|TRBJ2-3|.|TRBV7-8
CASSLAAGRDTQYF
TGTGCCAGCAGCTTAGCGGCGGGGCGGGATACGCAGTATTTT
>.|TRBJ2-2|.|TRBV6-5
CASSYLGPGELFF
TGTGCCAGCAGTTACCTGGGTCCCGGGGAGCTGTTTTTT
>.|TRBJ2-4|.|TRBV7-2
CASSSNLAKNIQYF
TGTGCCAGCAGCTCGAACCTAGCCAAAAACATTCAGTACTTC
>.|TRBJ1-1|TRBD1|TRBV4-3
CASSQEGQGEAFF
TGCGCCAGCAGCCAGGAGGGACAGGGCGAAGCTTTCTTT
>.|TRBJ1-1|.|TRBV30
CAWSHTEAFF
TGTGCCTGGAGTCACACTGAAGCTTTCTTT
>.|TRBJ2-7|.|TRBV29-1
CSVEQGSYEQYF
TGCAGCGTTGAGCAAGGGAGCTACGAGCAGTACTTC
>once|TRBJ2-7|TRBD1|TRBV5-1
CASSPDRGYEQYF
TGCGCCAGCAGCCCGGACAGGGGGTACGAGCAGTACTTC